Listed below are T cell receptor beta chains from one sample, sequenced in a study of blood T cell repertoires in COVID-19. Sequencing was performed with immunoSEQ multiplex PCR; in TCRdb, only in-frame clones are kept and a portion is missing. The sample yields around 250,000 clones, approximately 80% seen once. Material for sequencing was peripheral blood. The receptors here all came from a man in his thirties or forties who had recovered from COVID-19. The CDR3 runs from the conserved cysteine through the conserved F or W. D genes are given only for firm matches. The listing skips clone size in some rows; elsewhere it reads once, few, many or a size class.

v_gene	j_gene	d_gene	abundance	CDR3aa	CDR3nt
TRBV3-1/TRBV3-2	TRBJ1-5	TRBD1	NA	CASSQGFGTAIQPQHF	TGTGCCAGCAGCCAAGGTTTTGGGACAGCGATTCAGCCCCAGCATTTT
TRBV5-8	TRBJ2-5	TRBD1	NA	CASSSRQGIGETQYF	TGTGCCAGCAGCTCCAGACAGGGGATAGGGGAGACCCAGTACTTC
TRBV9	TRBJ2-2	NA	NA	CASSVDPLAIGGELFF	TGTGCCAGCAGCGTTGATCCCCTAGCGATAGGCGGGGAGCTGTTTTTT
TRBV7-9	TRBJ2-2	TRBD1	NA	CASSLEGQGAGTGELFF	TGTGCCAGCAGCTTAGAAGGACAGGGGGCTGGCACCGGGGAGCTGTTTTTT
TRBV5-4	TRBJ2-5	TRBD2	NA	CASGITGGTETQYF	TGTGCCAGCGGTATAACGGGGGGGACGGAGACCCAGTACTTC
TRBV5-3	TRBJ1-1	TRBD1	NA	CARSLNVSRGLTEAFF	TGTGCCAGAAGCTTGAATGTGAGCAGGGGGCTCACTGAAGCTTTCTTT
TRBV6-5	TRBJ1-1	NA	NA	CASRRDNMNTEAFF	TGTGCCAGCAGGAGGGACAACATGAACACTGAAGCTTTCTTT
TRBV28	TRBJ1-6	TRBD1	NA	CASSPGDRDSPLHF	TGTGCCAGCAGTCCCGGGGACAGAGATTCACCCCTCCACTTT
TRBV4-1	TRBJ1-2	NA	NA	CASSQGLHLYGYTF	TGCGCCAGCAGCCAAGGGCTCCACCTCTATGGCTACACCTTC
TRBV5-6	TRBJ2-1	NA	NA	CASSRRTEYNEQFF	TGTGCCAGCAGCAGAAGGACAGAATACAATGAGCAGTTCTTC
TRBV10-3	TRBJ2-3	NA	few	CAISESAGGTDTQYF	TGTGCCATCAGTGAGTCCGCAGGGGGCACAGATACGCAGTATTTT
TRBV28	TRBJ1-2	TRBD1	NA	CASAEGQGRGYTF	TGTGCCAGCGCCGAGGGACAGGGGAGGGGCTACACCTTC
TRBV5-1	TRBJ2-4	NA	once	CASSLRPGDPENIQYF	TGCGCCAGCAGCTTAAGGCCGGGGGACCCAGAAAACATTCAGTACTTC
TRBV10-3	TRBJ1-6	NA	NA	CAISPENSPLHF	TGTGCCATCAGCCCTGAGAATTCACCCCTCCACTTT
TRBV12-3/TRBV12-4	TRBJ1-1	NA	NA	CASSLVVGTEAFF	TGTGCCAGCAGTTTAGTAGTCGGGACTGAAGCTTTCTTT
TRBV28	TRBJ2-5	NA	NA	CASSPLKETQYF	TGTGCCAGCAGCCCTCTTAAAGAGACCCAGTACTTC
TRBV5-4	TRBJ2-3	TRBD1	NA	CASSAPGTGQADTQYF	TGTGCCAGCAGCGCACCAGGGACAGGGCAGGCAGATACGCAGTATTTT
TRBV5-1	TRBJ2-3	TRBD1	NA	CASSFGQGSDTQYF	TGCGCCAGCAGCTTCGGACAGGGGTCAGATACGCAGTATTTT
TRBV6-5	TRBJ1-5	NA	NA	CASRGGFLQPQHF	TGTGCCAGTCGGGGGGGGTTCTTGCAGCCCCAGCATTTT
TRBV7-9	TRBJ1-3	NA	NA	CASSLTEGNTIYF	TGTGCCAGCAGCTTAACAGAAGGAAACACCATATATTTT
TRBV2	TRBJ2-3	NA	NA	CASRAGTDTQYF	TGTGCCAGCAGGGCGGGCACAGATACGCAGTATTTT
TRBV6-1	TRBJ2-1	NA	NA	CASSDLKYVGDEQFF	TGTGCCAGCAGTGATTTGAAGTACGTAGGGGATGAGCAGTTCTTC
TRBV5-1	TRBJ2-1	TRBD2	NA	CASSLARGLAGGPGEQFF	TGCGCCAGCAGCTTGGCGCGGGGACTAGCGGGGGGGCCCGGTGAGCAGTTCTTC
TRBV28	TRBJ1-2	NA	NA	CASSFFGGAERGYGYTF	TGTGCCAGCAGTTTTTTCGGGGGGGCCGAACGGGGCTATGGCTACACCTTC
TRBV5-1	TRBJ1-2	NA	NA	CASSLDFSFTHYGYTF	TGCGCCAGCAGCCTGGACTTTTCCTTTACCCACTATGGCTACACCTTC
TRBV5-4	TRBJ1-5	NA	few	CASSENSNQPQHF	TGTGCCAGCAGCGAGAACAGCAATCAGCCCCAGCATTTT
TRBV13	TRBJ2-2	NA	once	CASRGRGPGELFF	TGTGCCAGCAGAGGCAGGGGTCCCGGGGAGCTGTTTTTT
TRBV5-4	TRBJ2-1	NA	NA	CASSLNGGDYNEQFF	TGTGCCAGCAGCTTGAACGGGGGAGACTACAATGAGCAGTTCTTC
TRBV5-4	TRBJ2-1	NA	NA	CASSLSLGGADEQFF	TGTGCCAGCAGCTTGAGTCTCGGAGGGGCGGATGAGCAGTTCTTC
TRBV5-1	TRBJ2-2	NA	NA	CASSVGQNTGELFF	TGCGCCAGCAGTGTGGGCCAGAACACCGGGGAGCTGTTTTTT
TRBV5-6	TRBJ2-3	TRBD2	few	CASSKSGTSDGDTQYF	TGTGCCAGCAGTAAATCCGGGACTAGCGACGGAGATACGCAGTATTTT
TRBV2	TRBJ2-3	NA	NA	CASSDGLHYTQYF	TGTGCCAGCAGTGACGGACTACATTATACGCAGTATTTT
TRBV14	TRBJ2-3	NA	NA	CASSPIRLNADTQYF	TGTGCCAGCAGCCCGATCCGACTCAACGCAGATACGCAGTATTTT
TRBV3-1/TRBV3-2	TRBJ2-7	NA	NA	CASSLRGIVQYF	TGTGCCAGCAGCTTAAGGGGTATCGTGCAGTACTTC
TRBV28	TRBJ2-5	NA	NA	CASRASSGTQYF	TGTGCCAGCAGGGCTTCGTCGGGGACCCAGTACTTC
TRBV27	TRBJ2-1	TRBD1	NA	CASCQGQGALNEQFF	TGTGCCAGCTGCCAAGGACAGGGGGCTCTCAATGAGCAGTTCTTC
TRBV5-6	TRBJ1-6	NA	NA	CASSLASGGNSPLHF	TGTGCCAGCAGCTTGGCCAGCGGTGGAAATTCACCCCTCCACTTT
TRBV5-1	TRBJ1-3	NA	NA	CASSFGGGGDSGNTIYF	TGCGCCAGCAGCTTCGGGGGAGGCGGGGACTCTGGAAACACCATATATTTT
TRBV29-1	TRBJ2-7	TRBD1	few	CSVGQGAGEQYF	TGCAGCGTTGGACAGGGGGCGGGAGAGCAGTACTTC
TRBV4-1	TRBJ2-1	NA	NA	CASSQVKLGEQFF	TGCGCCAGCAGCCAAGTAAAGCTCGGTGAGCAGTTCTTC
TRBV6-4	TRBJ2-1	NA	NA	CASRVRQGRFF	TGTGCCAGCAGGGTTCGGCAGGGGCGGTTCTTC
TRBV7-3	TRBJ2-1	TRBD2	NA	CASSRGRGGDEQFF	TGTGCCAGCAGCCGGGGCCGGGGAGGGGATGAGCAGTTCTTC
TRBV4-2	TRBJ1-2	NA	NA	CASSQDLAAVYGYTF	TGTGCCAGCAGCCAAGATCTTGCGGCAGTTTATGGCTACACCTTC
TRBV14	TRBJ2-3	NA	once	CASSQARYTDTQYF	TGTGCCAGCAGCCAAGCTAGATACACAGATACGCAGTATTTT
TRBV15	TRBJ2-7	NA	NA	CATSRDRRQNYEQYF	TGTGCCACCAGCAGAGATCGGAGACAGAACTACGAGCAGTACTTC
TRBV12-3/TRBV12-4	TRBJ1-1	TRBD1	many	CASKPGQRTEAFF	TGTGCCAGCAAGCCGGGACAGCGCACTGAAGCTTTCTTT